The 9 T cell receptor beta chains below come from one sample, sequenced in a study of OX40 agonist ivuxolimab in advanced cancers. Profiling relied on immunoSEQ multiplex PCR, and the TCRdb table lists in-frame clones only, not all of them. The sample has nearly 110,000 clones, approximately 89% seen once; the top ten hold around 1.2%. Here the sequenced sample was CD4+ or CD8+ T cells sorted from blood, taken in a trial of the OX40 agonist ivuxolimab. The receptors stem from an adult with an advanced solid tumor such as melanoma, head and neck, liver or kidney cancer.

V and J are TRBV5-1 and TRBJ1-4; D not resolved. Deletions cut 4 bases from V and 6 bases from J, with 10 bases between. The length of the CDR3 is 13 residues. Germline assignment: CDR1 SGHRS and CDR2 YFSETQ. CDR3 region: CASSTEGDEKLFF. The CDR3 DNA is TGCGCCAGCAGCACGGAAGGAGATGAAAAACTGTTTTTT.

The CDR3 sequence: CASSHSAGVNDTQYF. The CDR3 coding sequence is TGCGCCAGCAGTCACTCAGCGGGAGTTAATGATACGCAGTATTTT. This chain connects TRBV23-1 to TRBJ2-3; TRBD2 matches at 8 bases. TRBV23-1 is assigned to the ORF class and has an uncertain function. CDR3 length: 15 residues. J gave up 6 bases and V 3 bases, and 8 bases lay outside the gene matches.

V gene TRBV7-2 combines with J gene TRBJ1-2; D gene uncertain. CDR1 SGHTA and CDR2 FQGNSA come from the germline V gene. The CDR3 has 11 residues. The V end was cut by 1 base, the J end by 6 bases, with 3 bases between. The CDR3 DNA reads as TGTGCCAGCAGCTTAGGAGATGGCTACACCTTC. Protein product: CASSLGDGYTF.

V and J are TRBV5-6 and TRBJ1-1; D perhaps matches TRBD1 (6 bases). The germline V and J ends were trimmed by 2 bases and 3 bases, with 8 bases remaining between them. This CDR3 spans 13 amino acids. Germline lookup yields CDR1 SGHDT and CDR2 YYEEEE. Here the CDR3 DNA reads TGTGCCAGCAGCTTTCCAGGGGACACTGAAGCTTTCTTT. This translates into CASSFPGDTEAFF.

The chain couples TRBV19 to TRBJ2-7; D gene ambiguous. CDR3 length: 14 amino acids. Trimming removed 3 bases at V and 0 bases at J, with 9 bases between. In germline, CDR1 is LNHDA, CDR2 SQIVND (reference sequence). The CDR3 coding sequence is TGTGCCAGTAGTATCTCAGGAAACTCCTACGAGCAGTACTTC. Encoded protein: CASSISGNSYEQYF.

This clone has at least ten counts. The rearrangement uses TRBV2 and TRBJ2-1, with a weak D call TRBD1 (5 bases). V was trimmed by 3 bases and J by 10 bases, leaving 7 bases between them. The germline gives CDR1 SNHLY, CDR2 FYNNEI. This CDR3 spans 11 amino acids. In nucleotides, the CDR3 is TGTGCCAGCAGTGAGACAGACGAGCAGTTCTTC. It codes for CASSETDEQFF.

The rearrangement uses TRBV30 and TRBJ1-6; maybe TRBD1 (6 bases). CDR3 length equals 16 residues. Per the germline V gene, CDR1 is GTSNPN and CDR2 is SVGIG (reference sequence). Trimming removed 7 bases from V and 1 base from J, with 17 bases in between. CDR3 bases: TGTGCCTACCAGGACAGCGCCATTTCCTATAATTCACCCCTCCACTTT. This encodes CAYQDSAISYNSPLHF.

As concerns this clone: The sample carries other DNA sequences with the same CDR3. V usage is TRBV6-6 and J usage is TRBJ1-5; D gene uncertain. Germline V CDR1 and CDR2: MNHNY, SVGAGI (reference sequence). V was cut by 8 bases and J by 6 bases, with 11 bases left in between. The CDR3 is 12 amino acids. CDR3 bases: TGTGCCAGCCAAGGAGAACCTCAGCCCCAGCATTTT. This codes for CASQGEPQPQHF.

The rearrangement joins TRBV25-1 to TRBJ2-7; 7 positions match TRBD1. Unmatched junction bases numbered 11, after V lost 3 bases and J lost 9 bases. The CDR3 loop spans 14 amino acids. CDR1 and CDR2 from the germline V gene are MGHDK and SYGVNS. DNA for the CDR3: TGTGCCAGCAGTGACACCACAAGGGGGCTTGGGCAGTACTTC. Protein sequence: CASSDTTRGLGQYF.